This T cell receptor (beta chain) derives from a study of blood T cell repertoires in COVID-19. Looking at the study overall: Some COVID-19 samples were acute and others convalescent; all came from the United States, Italy and Spain. The cDNA or gDNA used as material had been derived from T cells, B-cell-depleted T cells, or PBMCs.

CDR1 is MDHEN and CDR2 is SYDVKM in the germline V gene. Trimming took off 10 bases at V and 3 bases at J, with 12 bases between the two ends. CDR3 size: 12 residues. In the original analysis: Amplification with reference gene primers provided the estimates of nucleated cell counts. The protocol was immunoSEQ multiplex PCR, while the TCRdb copy is restricted to in-frame clones and leaves out a portion. That table is the source of V, J and clone size, and D and trimming were worked out from the DNA. The table includes some 83,000 clones, around 85% detected once. This TCR came from a woman older than 75 with active or convalescent COVID-19. The sequenced sample was peripheral blood. V and J are TRBV28 and TRBJ1-2; TRBD1 might be the D (5 bases). Here the CDR3 DNA reads TGTGCCATCCGCGGGGGAGACTATGGCTACACCTTC. Translated: CAIRGGDYGYTF.